The 14 T cell receptor beta chains below come from one sample, sequenced in a study of T cells in Graves' hyperthyroidism and ophthalmopathy. TCR beta CDR3 region amplification was performed from RNA transcripts. First-round RT-PCR targeting the TCR CDR3 was performed with the HTBI primer set. TCRdb re-analysed the multiplex PCR reads in MiXCR, keeping a single row per CDR3 protein. The sample holds about 420,000 distinct CDR3 sequences, less than 20% seen once. Material: blood. The source of these receptors is a woman under 30 with Graves' hyperthyroidism.

There are many counts of this clonotype. The chain links TRBV2 to TRBJ2-5; 12 bases are a match to TRBD2. V lost 7 bases and J lost 5; bases outside the gene matches: 8. Germline values: CDR1 SNHLY, CDR2 FYNNEI. CDR3 size: 15 residues. CDR3 nucleotide sequence: TGTGCCAGCACCCCCCGACTAGCGGGGGCCGAGACCCAGTACTTC. It translates to CASTPRLAGAETQYF.

A few counts support this clonotype. This chain joins TRBV28 and TRBJ2-1; 12 nucleotides match TRBD2. This CDR3 region has 16 residues. Trimming at V came to 2 bases and at J to 9 bases, leaving 8 bases not matched to a gene. The germline V gene has CDR1 MDHEN and CDR2 SYDVKM. The CDR3 region is CASSLRLAGGPGEQFF. The CDR3 DNA sequence: TGTGCCAGCAGTTTAAGGCTAGCGGGAGGGCCTGGTGAGCAGTTCTTC.

This clonotype was seen more than once but under ten times. CDR3 DNA sequence: TGCAGTGCCCAGGGTGTGGACAGGTTTTTGCACGAGCAGTACTTC. This encodes CSAQGVDRFLHEQYF. The V call is TRBV20-1, the J call TRBJ2-7, with TRBD1 identical over 7 bases. Germline V gene lookup returns CDR1 DFQATT and CDR2 SNEGSKA (reference sequence). The CDR3 contains 15 residues. The V segment lost 6 bases and the J segment 5 bases; nucleotides outside the gene matches: 16.

This clonotype appeared many times. The V and J genes are TRBV5-5 and TRBJ1-1, with D possibly matching TRBD1 (5 bases). The ends were cut back, 0 bases at V and 1 base at J, with 10 bases in the middle. Germline CDR1 SGHKS, CDR2 YYEKEE (reference sequence). This CDR3 contains 15 residues. This CDR3 is CASSLGSTGNTEAFF. CDR3 sequence (DNA): TGTGCCAGCAGCTTGGGGAGCACAGGGAACACTGAAGCTTTCTTT.

This clonotype was seen only a few times. The chain links TRBV20-1 to TRBJ1-1; TRBD1 matches 8 bases. The CDR3 is 13 amino acids. Germline V lookup: CDR1 DFQATT, CDR2 SNEGSKA (reference sequence). The trim removed 6 bases at V and 11 bases at J, leaving 14 bases unmatched. The CDR3 spells CSARGRGPKDAFF. The CDR3 nucleotides are TGCAGTGCGAGGGGCAGGGGGCCTAAGGACGCTTTCTTT.

This sequence joins TRBV18 and TRBJ1-6, with 9 positions matching TRBD1. This CDR3 is built from 15 residues. Unmatched junction bases numbered 4, after V lost 3 bases and J lost 7 bases. Per germline, CDR1 KGHSH and CDR2 LQKENI. CDR3: CASSPSDRGNSPLHF. The CDR3, as DNA: TGTGCCAGCTCACCTTCGGACAGGGGCAATTCACCCCTCCACTTT.

This clonotype was seen at least ten times. The chain combines TRBV24-1 with TRBJ1-2; unclear D gene. The V gene lost 5 bases and the J gene lost 4 bases, with 10 bases spanning the gap. CDR3 length equals 13 residues. Germline CDR1 reads KGHDR; CDR2 reads SFDVKD. The CDR3 sequence: CATSGGIGYGYTF. The CDR3, as DNA: TGTGCCACCAGTGGAGGGATTGGCTATGGCTACACCTTC.

This clonotype occurred many times. The chain couples TRBV7-9 to TRBJ2-3, with 8 bases lining up with TRBD2. The CDR3 runs to 16 residues. V lost 4 bases, J lost 3 bases, and 9 bases stayed unmatched. CDR1 is SEHNR, CDR2 FQNEAQ, per germline (reference sequence). CDR3 DNA: TGTGCCAGCAGCTCCCCGCGCGCTAGCGGGACAGATACGCAGTATTTT. Protein product: CASSSPRASGTDTQYF.

This clonotype was detected many times. This chain uses TRBV27 with TRBJ2-3, with D possibly matching TRBD1 (6 bases). Germline CDR1 reads MNHEY; CDR2 reads SMNVEV (reference sequence). The CDR3 consists of 16 residues. V lost 2 bases and J 4 bases, leaving 16 bases between the germline ends. The DNA for the CDR3 is TGTGCCAGCAGTTTAAGAGGTAGAAGGGGGTCAGATACGCAGTATTTT. It specifies CASSLRGRRGSDTQYF.

The genes are TRBV29-1 and TRBJ2-3; 12 bases fit TRBD2. V was pared by 3 bases and J by 6 bases, with 10 bases of the junction left unmatched. Germline CDR1 SQVTM, CDR2 ANQGSEA. The CDR3 runs 16 residues. CDR3 DNA: TGCAGCGTTGACCCCCCTAGCGGGGGGGCCTTGGATACGCAGTATTTT. This gives the protein CSVDPPSGGALDTQYF.

The chain uses TRBV4-1 and TRBJ2-3; D is perhaps TRBD2 (6 bases). There are 16 residues in the CDR3. The germline V gene has CDR1 MGHRA and CDR2 YSYEKL. V shed 4 bases and J shed 2 bases, with 16 bases lying between them. The CDR3 is CASSRLGLLHTDTQYF. DNA for the CDR3: TGCGCCAGCAGCCGATTGGGACTCTTACACACAGATACGCAGTATTTT.

V and J are TRBV11-2 and TRBJ2-2; no firm D call. Germline V gene sequence: CDR1 SGHAT, CDR2 FQNNGV. Trimming pared 7 bases from V and 7 bases from J, leaving 10 bases between. This CDR3 contains 12 residues. The CDR3 DNA is TGTGCCAGCAACCCATCCGACGGGGAGCTGTTTTTT. It codes for CASNPSDGELFF.

This clonotype was observed at least ten times. The chain carries TRBV20-1 and TRBJ2-2; D is undetermined. Germline assignment: CDR1 DFQATT and CDR2 SNEGSKA (reference sequence). This CDR3 has 12 amino acids. Deletions cut 5 bases from V and 11 bases from J, with 15 bases between. The CDR3 here is CSALVLGGELFF. The CDR3 coding sequence is TGCAGTGCTCTCGTGTTGGGCGGAGAGCTGTTTTTT.

This clonotype has only a few counts. The V gene is TRBV4-1, the J gene TRBJ1-5; TRBD1 is a possible D gene (5 bases). The V gene lost 4 bases and the J gene lost 6 bases, with 13 bases spanning the gap. The CDR3 runs 14 residues. Germline CDR1 and CDR2: MGHRA and YSYEKL. In DNA form, the CDR3 reads TGCGCCAGCAGCCCCCAGGGCGGGGGTCAGCCCCAGCATTTT. This translates into CASSPQGGGQPQHF.